The TCR beta chain described here comes from a study of blood T cell repertoires in COVID-19. Study background: Sites in the United States, Italy and Spain provided acute and convalescent COVID-19 samples.

The V end lost 4 bases, the J end lost 0 bases, and 11 bases lay between the germline ends. Per the germline V gene, CDR1 is LNHDA and CDR2 is SQIVND (reference sequence). The CDR3 is made up of 15 amino acids. Original analysis: Reference gene primer amplification yielded estimated nucleated cell counts. Measured with immunoSEQ multiplex PCR; TCRdb has only the in-frame clones, and not every one. V, J and clone size are taken as reported in that table, and D and trimming were inferred from the DNA itself. The sample yields 150,000 to 200,000 clones, about 88% seen once. Sequenced input: peripheral blood. The clonotype was recovered from a middle-aged man with active or convalescent COVID-19. This rearrangement joins TRBV19 to TRBJ2-3; D not certain. The CDR3 protein is CASSKTGASTDTQYF. Here the CDR3 DNA reads TGTGCCAGTAGTAAAACTGGAGCTAGCACAGATACGCAGTATTTT.